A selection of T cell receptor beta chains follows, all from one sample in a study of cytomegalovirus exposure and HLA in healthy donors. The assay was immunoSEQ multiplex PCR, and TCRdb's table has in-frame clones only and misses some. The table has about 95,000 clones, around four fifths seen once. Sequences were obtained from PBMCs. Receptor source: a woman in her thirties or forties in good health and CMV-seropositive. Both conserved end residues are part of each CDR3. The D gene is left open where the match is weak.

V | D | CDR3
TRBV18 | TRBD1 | CASSAGQGSFYEQYF
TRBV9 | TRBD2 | CASSPPGTSVLNEQFF
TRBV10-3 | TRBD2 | CAISALAGATDTQYF
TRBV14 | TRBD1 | CASSQGGQGAYEQYF
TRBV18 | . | CASSIEARGDEQFF
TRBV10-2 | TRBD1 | CASSPGTGVRRSYEQYF
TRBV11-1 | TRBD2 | CASSLGTSGPYEQYF
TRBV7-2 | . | CASSFANRRPGNTIYF
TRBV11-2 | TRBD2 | CASSSLRGSFEQYF
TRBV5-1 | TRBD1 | CASSPGGPYNEQFF
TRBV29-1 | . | CSVLRLGGADTQYF
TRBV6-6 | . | CASKGGQGNTEAFF
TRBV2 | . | CASAGGGNQPQHF
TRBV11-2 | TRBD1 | CASSKDRADQPQHF
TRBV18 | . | CASSLVVQGTGELFF
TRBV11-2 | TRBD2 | CASSSGTSGVQETQYF
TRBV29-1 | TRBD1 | CSVESATGDPEAFF
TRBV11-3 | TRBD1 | CASSQEDRGWVFGANYGYTF
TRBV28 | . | CASTPVGTLNNEQFF
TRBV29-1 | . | CSVKQGYEQYF
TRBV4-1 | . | CASSQVGRRADGYTF
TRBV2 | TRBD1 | CASSFFGGRQGTYEQYF
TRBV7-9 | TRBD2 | CASSLSGFETGELFF
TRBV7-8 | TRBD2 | CASSPGTSGIFVTQYF
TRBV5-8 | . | CAVTRGDSSYNEQFF
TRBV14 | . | CASSPFPRSTGANVLTF
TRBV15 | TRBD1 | CATSGNRGLGQPQHF
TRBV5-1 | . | CASSFYRRYGYTF
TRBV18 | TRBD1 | CASSPVQGSNQPQHF
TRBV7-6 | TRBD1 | CASSFSQVGTGTETQYF
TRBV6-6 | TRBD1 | CASTQGVTEAFF
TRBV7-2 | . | CASSLGWRYEQYF
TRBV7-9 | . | CASSLLGVTNEKLFF
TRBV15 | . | CATSRGVNTEAFF
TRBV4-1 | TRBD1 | CASSHSGQGATEAFF
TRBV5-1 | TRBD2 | CASSPRTSGRDSGTEQYF
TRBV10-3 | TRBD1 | CAIRPGQGKDTQYF